The rows below give T cell receptor beta chains drawn from one sample of a study of blood T cell repertoires in COVID-19. The repertoire was sequenced with immunoSEQ multiplex PCR; TCRdb's copy has only in-frame clones and lacks some. This table holds about 340,000 clones, around 82% found once. The material sequenced was peripheral blood. The receptors originated from a man in his thirties or forties with active or convalescent COVID-19. CDR3s include the opening cysteine and the closing phenylalanine or tryptophan. A D gene is named only where the DNA matches it firmly. Clone size, where shown, is once, few, many, or a class for clones that have expanded.

j_gene,v_gene,abundance,d_gene,CDR3aa,CDR3nt
TRBJ1-2,TRBV27,NA,TRBD1,CASSLSGQGYGYTF,TGTGCCAGCAGTTTATCGGGACAGGGTTATGGCTACACCTTC
TRBJ1-2,TRBV9,NA,TRBD1,CASSPWDSSYGYTF,TGTGCCAGCAGCCCCTGGGACAGTTCTTATGGCTACACCTTC
TRBJ2-2,TRBV7-9,NA,NA,CASRGTFNTGELFF,TGTGCCAGCAGAGGGACTTTCAACACCGGGGAGCTGTTTTTT
TRBJ1-2,TRBV18,NA,NA,CASSLEGYYGYTF,TGTGCCAGCTCACTGGAGGGGTACTATGGCTACACCTTC
TRBJ2-1,TRBV29-1,NA,NA,CSVEEVLADEQFF,TGCAGCGTTGAAGAGGTGTTGGCGGATGAGCAGTTCTTC
TRBJ2-1,TRBV9,NA,TRBD2,CASSVGRLARNEQFF,TGTGCCAGCAGCGTAGGGAGACTAGCCCGAAATGAGCAGTTCTTC
TRBJ2-5,TRBV7-2,NA,NA,CASSLVGGDNRQETQYF,TGTGCCAGCAGCTTAGTGGGAGGGGACAACCGACAAGAGACCCAGTACTTC
TRBJ1-5,TRBV19,NA,NA,CATHGTPDGQPQHF,TGTGCCACCCACGGTACGCCTGACGGGCAGCCCCAGCATTTT
TRBJ1-1,TRBV5-1,NA,NA,CASSAGMNTEAFF,TGCGCCAGCAGTGCGGGGATGAACACTGAAGCTTTCTTT
TRBJ2-1,TRBV9,NA,TRBD2,CASSVDPLAGRYNEQFF,TGTGCCAGCAGCGTAGATCCCCTAGCGGGACGCTACAATGAGCAGTTCTTC
TRBJ1-1,TRBV12-2,NA,NA,CASRLFIQGGTEAFF,TGTGCAAGTCGCTTATTTATCCAGGGAGGCACTGAAGCTTTCTTT
TRBJ2-5,TRBV5-4,NA,TRBD2,CASSPELAGGGETQYF,TGTGCCAGCAGCCCCGAACTAGCGGGAGGCGGAGAGACCCAGTACTTC
TRBJ1-2,TRBV7-2,NA,NA,CASSVRDPYGYTF,TGTGCCAGCAGTGTGCGGGACCCCTATGGCTACACCTTC
TRBJ2-3,TRBV6-5,NA,TRBD2,CASTSGLADTDTQYF,TGTGCCAGCACTAGCGGACTAGCGGACACAGATACGCAGTATTTT
TRBJ1-2,TRBV3-1/TRBV3-2,once,TRBD1,CASSQLETGRDHGYTF,TGTGCCAGCAGCCAACTAGAGACAGGGCGTGACCATGGCTACACCTTC
TRBJ2-7,TRBV6-5,NA,TRBD1,CASSYSGGRGPVEQYF,TGTGCCAGCAGTTACTCGGGTGGCAGGGGGCCGGTCGAGCAGTACTTC
TRBJ2-5,TRBV5-5,NA,TRBD1,CASSPITGDETQYF,TGTGCCAGCAGTCCTATTACAGGGGATGAGACCCAGTACTTC
TRBJ2-1,TRBV10-3,NA,NA,CAISAGREVEQFF,TGTGCCATCAGTGCAGGTAGGGAGGTGGAGCAGTTCTTC
TRBJ2-2,TRBV6-6,NA,TRBD2,CASAYQRGTGELFF,TGTGCCAGCGCGTATCAGCGGGGCACCGGGGAGCTGTTTTTT
TRBJ1-5,TRBV4-1,NA,NA,CASSQAFGQGYQPQHF,TGCGCCAGCAGCCAAGCCTTTGGGCAGGGCTATCAGCCCCAGCATTTT
TRBJ1-1,TRBV27,NA,TRBD1,CASSWDRNTEAFF,TGTGCCAGCAGTTGGGACAGGAACACTGAAGCTTTCTTT
TRBJ2-4,TRBV6-5,NA,TRBD1,CATGQGIENIQYF,TGTGCCACCGGACAGGGGATTGAAAACATTCAGTACTTC
TRBJ1-5,TRBV2,NA,NA,CASSTGWEPQHF,TGTGCCAGCAGTACAGGCTGGGAGCCCCAGCATTTT
TRBJ2-7,TRBV29-1,NA,NA,CSVGGSSYEQYF,TGCAGCGTTGGAGGCAGCTCCTACGAGCAGTACTTC
TRBJ2-7,TRBV6-5,NA,TRBD2,CASSRGGYEQYF,TGTGCCAGCAGCCGGGGGGGCTACGAGCAGTACTTC
TRBJ2-5,TRBV4-1,NA,TRBD2,CASSPGARGVTQETQYF,TGCGCCAGCAGCCCCGGAGCTCGGGGGGTGACTCAAGAGACCCAGTACTTC
TRBJ1-2,TRBV12-3/TRBV12-4,NA,NA,CASSLYWNYGYTF,TGTGCCAGCAGTTTGTACTGGAACTATGGCTACACCTTC
TRBJ1-1,TRBV6-1,NA,NA,CASNGGATEAFF,TGTGCCAGCAATGGAGGGGCCACTGAAGCTTTCTTT
TRBJ2-1,TRBV6-8,NA,TRBD1,CASRTTGATYNEQFF,TGTGCCAGCAGGACGACAGGGGCCACCTACAATGAGCAGTTCTTC
TRBJ1-3,TRBV4-3,once,NA,CASSQDMAGTLSSGNTIYF,TGCGCCAGCAGCCAAGATATGGCGGGGACGTTGAGCTCTGGAAACACCATATATTTT
TRBJ1-1,TRBV2,NA,NA,CASSDMQDRGEAFF,TGTGCCAGCAGTGATATGCAGGACAGAGGTGAAGCTTTCTTT
TRBJ2-7,TRBV28,once,TRBD2,CASRPGTSGYEQYF,TGTGCCAGCAGACCCGGGACTAGCGGGTACGAGCAGTACTTC
TRBJ1-6,TRBV27,NA,TRBD1,CASSWGTGANSPLHF,TGTGCCAGCAGTTGGGGGACAGGGGCCAATTCACCCCTCCACTTT
TRBJ2-3,TRBV19,once,TRBD2,CASPPPSGVLDTQYF,TGTGCCAGTCCTCCCCCTAGCGGAGTCCTAGATACGCAGTATTTT